This T cell receptor beta chain is from a study of patients and donors after allogeneic stem cell transplantation. There are a few counts of this clonotype. A single record per CDR3 protein comes from TCRdb applying MiXCR to the RT-PCR reads. The sample includes over 400,000 distinct CDR3 sequences, 15% to 20% of them seen just once. From germline, CDR1 is DFQATT and CDR2 SNEGSKA (reference sequence). The CDR3 sequence is 14 residues long. V lost 3 bases, J lost 5 bases, and 8 bases stayed unmatched. The origin of this receptor is a human donor who was either an allogeneic HSCT recipient or a stem cell or donor lymphocyte infusion donor (not recorded which). It is not recorded whose cells these are; they may come from a transplant donor. Sequenced material: blood, either unsorted or a sorted T cell fraction (not recorded which). This chain uses TRBV20-1 with TRBJ2-5; 8 positions agree with TRBD1. The CDR3 DNA sequence: TGCAGTGCTAGGGACCCAGGGGGCGGGGAGACCCAGTACTTC. Translation: CSARDPGGGETQYF.